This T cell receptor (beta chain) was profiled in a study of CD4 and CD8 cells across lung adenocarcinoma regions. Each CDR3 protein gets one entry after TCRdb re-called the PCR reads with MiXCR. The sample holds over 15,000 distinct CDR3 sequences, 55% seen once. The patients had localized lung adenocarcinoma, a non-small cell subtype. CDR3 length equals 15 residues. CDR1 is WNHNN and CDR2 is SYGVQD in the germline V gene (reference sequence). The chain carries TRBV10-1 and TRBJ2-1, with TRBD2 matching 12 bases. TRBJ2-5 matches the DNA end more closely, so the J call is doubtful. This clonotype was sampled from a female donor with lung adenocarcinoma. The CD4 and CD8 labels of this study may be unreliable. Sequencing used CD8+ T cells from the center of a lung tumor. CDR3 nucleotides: TGCGCCAGCAGTTCGACTAGCGGGAGATTAGAGACCCAGTACTTC. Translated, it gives CASSSTSGRLETQYF.